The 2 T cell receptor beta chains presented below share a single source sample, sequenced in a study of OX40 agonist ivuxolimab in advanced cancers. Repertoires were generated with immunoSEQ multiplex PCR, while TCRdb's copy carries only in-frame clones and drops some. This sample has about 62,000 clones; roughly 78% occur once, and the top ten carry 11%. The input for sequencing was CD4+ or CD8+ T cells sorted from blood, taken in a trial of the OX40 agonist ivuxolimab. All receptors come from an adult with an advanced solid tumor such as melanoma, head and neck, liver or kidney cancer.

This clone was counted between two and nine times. The CDR3 DNA sequence: TGCGCCAGCAGCTTGGATGGCAGGGACTACGAGCAGTACTTC. This codes for CASSLDGRDYEQYF. V gene TRBV5-1 combines with J gene TRBJ2-7, with D perhaps matching TRBD1 (5 bases). Germline V lookup: CDR1 SGHRS, CDR2 YFSETQ. Trimming removed 0 bases at V and 3 bases at J, with 10 bases between. The CDR3 is 14 amino acids.

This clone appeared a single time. In DNA form, the CDR3 reads TGTGCCAGCAGCTTGATCCAGGTCCAAGAGACCCAGTACTTC. Its protein product is CASSLIQVQETQYF. The chain links TRBV5-4 to TRBJ2-5; no reliable D call. Germline V gene lookup returns CDR1 SGHNT and CDR2 YYREEE (reference sequence). Trimming took off 1 base at V and 1 base at J, with 8 bases between the two ends. This CDR3 comprises 14 residues.